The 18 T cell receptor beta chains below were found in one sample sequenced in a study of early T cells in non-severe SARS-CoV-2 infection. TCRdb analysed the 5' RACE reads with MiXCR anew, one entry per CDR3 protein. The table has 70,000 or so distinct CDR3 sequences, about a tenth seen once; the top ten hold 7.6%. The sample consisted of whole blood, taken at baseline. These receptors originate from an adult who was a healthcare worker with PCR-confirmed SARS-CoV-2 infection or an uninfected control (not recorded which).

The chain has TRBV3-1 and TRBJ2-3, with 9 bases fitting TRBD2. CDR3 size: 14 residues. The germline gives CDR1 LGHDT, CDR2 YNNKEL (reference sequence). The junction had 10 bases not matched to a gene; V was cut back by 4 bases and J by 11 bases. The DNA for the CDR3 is TGTGCCAGCAGCCGTCGTCTAGCGGGGACCATGCAGTATTTT. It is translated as CASSRRLAGTMQYF.

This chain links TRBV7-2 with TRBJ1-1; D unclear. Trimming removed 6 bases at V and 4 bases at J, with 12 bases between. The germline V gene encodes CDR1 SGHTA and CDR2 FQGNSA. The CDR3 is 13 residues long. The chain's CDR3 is CASRTGASTEAFF. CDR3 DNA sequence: TGTGCCAGCAGAACGGGAGCAAGCACTGAAGCTTTCTTT. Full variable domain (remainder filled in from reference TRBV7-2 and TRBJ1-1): GAGVSQSPSNKVTEKGKDVELRCDPISGHTALYWYRQSLGQGLEFLIYFQGNSAPDKSGLPSDRFSAERTGGSVSTLTIQRTQQEDSAVYLCASRTGASTEAFFGQGTRLTVV.

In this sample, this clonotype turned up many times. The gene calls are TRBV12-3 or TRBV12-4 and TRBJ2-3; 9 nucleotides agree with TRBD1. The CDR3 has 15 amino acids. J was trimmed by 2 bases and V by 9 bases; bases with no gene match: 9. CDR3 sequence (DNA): TGTGCCAGTATCTCCGGGACAGGGCCCACAGATACGCAGTATTTT. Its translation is CASISGTGPTDTQYF.

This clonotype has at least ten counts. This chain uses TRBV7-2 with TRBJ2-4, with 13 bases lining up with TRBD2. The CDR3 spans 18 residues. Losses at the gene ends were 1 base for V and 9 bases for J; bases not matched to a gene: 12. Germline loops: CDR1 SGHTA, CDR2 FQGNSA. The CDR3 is CASSLGPGLAGESAIQYF. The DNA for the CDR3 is TGTGCCAGCAGCTTAGGGCCCGGACTAGCGGGGGAGTCGGCCATTCAGTACTTC. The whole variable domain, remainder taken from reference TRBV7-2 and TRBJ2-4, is GAGVSQSPSNKVTEKGKDVELRCDPISGHTALYWYRQSLGQGLEFLIYFQGNSAPDKSGLPSDRFSAERTGGSVSTLTIQRTQQEDSAVYLCASSLGPGLAGESAIQYFGAGTRLSVL.

Written as DNA, the CDR3 is TGCAGTGCTAGTCCCGACCTGAACACTGAAGCTTTCTTT. This gives the protein CSASPDLNTEAFF. The chain joins TRBV20-1 to TRBJ1-1, with D unclear. Germline V gene lookup returns CDR1 DFQATT and CDR2 SNEGSKA (reference sequence). This CDR3 spans 13 amino acids. Trimming stripped 3 bases from V and 0 bases from J, with 8 bases between.

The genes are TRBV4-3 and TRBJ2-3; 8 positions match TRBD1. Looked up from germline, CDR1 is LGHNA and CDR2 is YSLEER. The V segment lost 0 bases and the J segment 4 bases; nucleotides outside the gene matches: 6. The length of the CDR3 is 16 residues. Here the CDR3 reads CASSQDVTGGPDTQYF. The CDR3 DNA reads TGCGCCAGCAGCCAAGATGTCACAGGGGGACCAGATACGCAGTATTTT.

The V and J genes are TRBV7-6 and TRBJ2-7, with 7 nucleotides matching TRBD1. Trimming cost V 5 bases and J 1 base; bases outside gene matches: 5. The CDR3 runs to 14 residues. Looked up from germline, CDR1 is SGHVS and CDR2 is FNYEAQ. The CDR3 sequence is CASSTGQFSYEQYF. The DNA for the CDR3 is TGTGCCAGCAGCACGGGACAGTTTTCCTACGAGCAGTACTTC.

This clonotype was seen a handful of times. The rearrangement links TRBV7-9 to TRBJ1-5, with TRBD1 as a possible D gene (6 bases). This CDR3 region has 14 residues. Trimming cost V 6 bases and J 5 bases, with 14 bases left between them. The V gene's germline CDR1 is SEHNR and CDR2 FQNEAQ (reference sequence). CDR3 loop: CASRAPGEHQPQHF. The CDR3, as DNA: TGTGCCAGCAGGGCGCCAGGGGAGCATCAGCCCCAGCATTTT.

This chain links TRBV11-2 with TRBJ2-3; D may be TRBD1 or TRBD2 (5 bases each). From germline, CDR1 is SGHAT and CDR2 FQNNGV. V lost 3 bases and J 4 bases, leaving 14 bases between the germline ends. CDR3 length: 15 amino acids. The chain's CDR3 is CASSLNRGTPDTQYF. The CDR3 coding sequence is TGTGCCAGCAGCTTGAACAGAGGGACCCCAGATACGCAGTATTTT.

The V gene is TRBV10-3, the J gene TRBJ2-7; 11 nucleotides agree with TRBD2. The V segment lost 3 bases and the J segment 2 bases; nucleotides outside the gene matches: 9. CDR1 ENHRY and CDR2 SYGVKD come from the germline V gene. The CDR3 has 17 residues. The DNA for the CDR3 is TGTGCCATCAGTGAAGGTCTAGCGGGGGGCCTAACCTACGAGCAGTACTTC. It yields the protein CAISEGLAGGLTYEQYF.

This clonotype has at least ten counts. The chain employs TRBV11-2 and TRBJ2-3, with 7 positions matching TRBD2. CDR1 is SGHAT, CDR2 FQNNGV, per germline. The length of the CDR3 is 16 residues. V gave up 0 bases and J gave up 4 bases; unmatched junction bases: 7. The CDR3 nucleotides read TGTGCCAGCAGCTTAGATTTGGTAGCGGGCCCAGATACGCAGTATTTT. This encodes CASSLDLVAGPDTQYF.

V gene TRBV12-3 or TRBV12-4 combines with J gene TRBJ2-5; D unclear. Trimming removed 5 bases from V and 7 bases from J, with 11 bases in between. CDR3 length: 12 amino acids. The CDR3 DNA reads TGTGCCAGCAGTCTACCTAGAGGGACCCAGTACTTC. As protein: CASSLPRGTQYF.

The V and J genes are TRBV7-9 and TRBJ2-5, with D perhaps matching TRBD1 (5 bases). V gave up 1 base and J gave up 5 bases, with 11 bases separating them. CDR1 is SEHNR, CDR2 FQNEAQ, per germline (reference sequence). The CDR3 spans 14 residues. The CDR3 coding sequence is TGTGCCAGCAGCTTAGGGGGCGCAGGGGAGACCCAGTACTTC. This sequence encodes CASSLGGAGETQYF.

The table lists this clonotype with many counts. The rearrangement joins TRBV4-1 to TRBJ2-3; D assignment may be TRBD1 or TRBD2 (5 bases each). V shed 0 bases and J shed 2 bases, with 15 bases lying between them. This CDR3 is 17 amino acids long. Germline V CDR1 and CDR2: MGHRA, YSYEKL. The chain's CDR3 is CASSQEPPGTDTDTQYF. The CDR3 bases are TGCGCCAGCAGCCAAGAACCTCCCGGGACCGACACAGATACGCAGTATTTT.

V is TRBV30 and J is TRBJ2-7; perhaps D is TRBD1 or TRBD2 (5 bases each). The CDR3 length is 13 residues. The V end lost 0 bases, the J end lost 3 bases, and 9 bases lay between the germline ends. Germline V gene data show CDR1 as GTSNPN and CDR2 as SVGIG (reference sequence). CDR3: CAWSVGTIYEQYF. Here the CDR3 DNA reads TGTGCCTGGAGTGTCGGGACCATCTACGAGCAGTACTTC.

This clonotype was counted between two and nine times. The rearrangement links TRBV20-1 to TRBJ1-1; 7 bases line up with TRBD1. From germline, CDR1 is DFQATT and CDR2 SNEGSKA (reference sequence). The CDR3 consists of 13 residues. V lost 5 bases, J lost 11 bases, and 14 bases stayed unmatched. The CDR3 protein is CSADTAGGNGAFF. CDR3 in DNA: TGCAGTGCTGACACAGCAGGGGGAAATGGGGCTTTCTTT.

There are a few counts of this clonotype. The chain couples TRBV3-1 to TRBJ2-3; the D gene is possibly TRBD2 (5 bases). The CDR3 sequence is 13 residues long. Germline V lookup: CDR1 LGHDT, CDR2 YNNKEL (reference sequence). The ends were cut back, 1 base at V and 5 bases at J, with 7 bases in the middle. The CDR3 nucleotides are TGTGCCAGCAGCCAAGTTCGGGGAGATACGCAGTATTTT. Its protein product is CASSQVRGDTQYF.

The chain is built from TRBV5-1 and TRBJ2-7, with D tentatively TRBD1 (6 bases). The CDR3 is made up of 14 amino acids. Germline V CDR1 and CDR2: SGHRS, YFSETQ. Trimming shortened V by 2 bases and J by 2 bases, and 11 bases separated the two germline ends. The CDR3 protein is CASSLGTPTYEQYF. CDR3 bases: TGCGCCAGCAGCTTAGGGACACCTACCTACGAGCAGTACTTC.